Below, one TCR beta chain is given with its context. Its antigen remains unknown. PCR employed 60 Vbeta and 13 Jbeta primers. Only in-frame clones appear in the TCRdb table, and some are missing; sequencing was by immunoSEQ multiplex PCR. The sample carries over 80,000 clones, approximately 70% recorded once. These data originate in a study of cytomegalovirus exposure and HLA in healthy donors. Study observations and caveats: Donors belonging to an Asian-associated ancestry cluster reportedly showed fewer N-insertions in productive TCRs than the 666-donor mean, according to what a later analysis found. It was only CMV serostatus that was available as immune exposure information.

CDR1 and CDR2 (germline): SGHVS, FNYEAQ. With 3 bases clipped from V and 0 bases from J, the junction kept 2 bases outside the gene matches. This CDR3 spans 14 amino acids. The material sequenced was PBMCs. The receptor was isolated from a man aged 35-49 years in good health and CMV-seronegative. The J gene is TRBJ2-7, the V gene TRBV7-6; 7 nucleotides align to TRBD1. CDR3 sequence (DNA): TGTGCCAGCAGCTTTAGACAGGGCTCCTACGAGCAGTACTTC. Translating gives CASSFRQGSYEQYF.